This T cell receptor (beta chain) appears in the sequencing data of a study of shared clonotypes between healthy human individuals. Study observations and caveats: The expectation was that sequencing depth would affect clonotype sharing among donors.

For every subset, genomic DNA was evenly distributed across several immunoSEQ plates. In the original analysis: ImmunoSEQ sequences covered only the junction and lacked quality scores; filtering therefore differed. The assay was immunoSEQ multiplex PCR, and TCRdb's table has in-frame clones only and misses some. V and J calls plus clone size are reproduced from that table; the DNA served to infer D and trimming. The repertoire includes 450,000 or so clones, approximately 80% of them detected once, and around 12% sits in the top ten. Caucasian adults living in Nashville, Tennessee, provided all samples. To note about this clone: Its matching antigen is unknown.

CDR3 length: 15 residues. Looked up from germline, CDR1 is SGHTA and CDR2 is FQGNSA. V trimming: 5 bases; J trimming: 5 bases; junction bases outside the gene matches: 3. The chain has TRBV7-2 and TRBJ2-2, with 12 bases matching TRBD2. Sequencing was carried out using PBMCs. This TCR was recovered from a woman aged 40-49 years in good health. Some clones in this sample may be carry-over from other donors' samples. In DNA, the CDR3 is TGTGCCAGCAGCCCAACTAGCGGGAGGACCGGGGAGCTGTTTTTT. It translates to CASSPTSGRTGELFF. The full variable domain, with the rest looked up from reference TRBV7-2 and TRBJ2-2, is GAGVSQSPSNKVTEKGKDVELRCDPISGHTALYWYRQSLGQGLEFLIYFQGNSAPDKSGLPSDRFSAERTGGSVSTLTIQRTQQEDSAVYLCASSPTSGRTGELFFGEGSRLTVL.